Presented here are 24 T cell receptor beta chains from one specimen sequenced in a study of response to subunit inactivated influenza vaccine. Using its own MiXCR run on the RT-PCR reads, TCRdb lists one record per CDR3 protein. The table has about 540,000 distinct CDR3 sequences, 20% to 25% seen once. Another study also made use of these data, one on T cells expressing NK-cell markers. That work contributes: UMIs accompanied the 5'RACE template switching by which TCR beta cDNA was made.

The starting material was CD4+ T cells sorted from PBMCs, obtained about 13 days after vaccination. The receptors stem from a man aged 45-65 years who received an inactivated influenza vaccine.

The sample holds many counts of this clonotype. The chain combines TRBV12-3 or TRBV12-4 with TRBJ2-2; 7 bases line up with TRBD2. CDR3 length: 18 residues. J was trimmed by 3 bases and V by 5 bases; bases with no gene match: 15. CDR3 sequence reads: CASSPRSRLAVYTGELFF. The CDR3 DNA reads TGTGCCAGCAGTCCCCGTTCCAGGCTAGCGGTCTACACCGGGGAGCTGTTTTTT.

V and J are TRBV5-5 and TRBJ2-1; 9 bases match TRBD1. The germline V gene has CDR1 SGHKS and CDR2 YYEKEE (reference sequence). V was pared by 0 bases and J by 9 bases, with 4 bases of the junction left unmatched. The CDR3 length is 14 residues. The CDR3 loop is CASSLGGQGIEQFF. DNA for the CDR3: TGTGCCAGCAGCTTGGGGGGACAGGGCATTGAGCAGTTCTTC.

V gene TRBV5-4 combines with J gene TRBJ1-2; 8 bases fit TRBD1. Trimming at V came to 3 bases and at J to 6 bases, leaving 7 bases not matched to a gene. The CDR3 is 14 residues long. The germline V gene encodes CDR1 SGHNT and CDR2 YYREEE (reference sequence). The CDR3 spells CASSSGQGYDGYTF. In DNA, the CDR3 is TGTGCCAGCAGCTCAGGACAGGGTTATGATGGCTACACCTTC.

The genes are TRBV20-1 and TRBJ2-7, with a weak D call TRBD2 (6 bases). Looked up from germline, CDR1 is DFQATT and CDR2 is SNEGSKA (reference sequence). V dropped 6 bases and J dropped 4 bases, with 16 bases sitting between them. The CDR3 is 13 residues long. The CDR3 protein is CSAANGEEYEQYF. Written as DNA, the CDR3 is TGCAGTGCGGCTAATGGGGAGGAGTACGAGCAGTACTTC.

V gene TRBV29-1 combines with J gene TRBJ1-2; 10 bases are shared with TRBD1. The CDR3 spans 16 residues. The V segment lost 7 bases and the J segment 1 base; nucleotides outside the gene matches: 12. Germline loops: CDR1 SQVTM, CDR2 ANQGSEA. CDR3 DNA sequence: TGCAGCGCTACGGGACAGGGGACAACCTTTAACTATGGCTACACCTTC. It codes for CSATGQGTTFNYGYTF.

The gene calls are TRBV3-1 and TRBJ2-1; D gene uncertain. CDR3 size: 17 residues. Germline V gene data show CDR1 as LGHDT and CDR2 as YNNKEL (reference sequence). Trimming left V 2 bases short and J 8 bases short, with 22 bases between. CDR3 sequence: CASSQKERPCDCDEQFF. The CDR3 DNA reads as TGTGCCAGCAGCCAAAAAGAACGACCTTGCGATTGCGATGAGCAGTTCTTC.

This clonotype was counted between two and nine times. V usage is TRBV5-1 and J usage is TRBJ2-3, with D possibly being TRBD1 (6 bases). V was clipped by 2 bases and J by 2 bases, with 9 bases between them. The CDR3 covers 14 residues. Per the germline V gene, CDR1 is SGHRS and CDR2 is YFSETQ. The CDR3 bases are TGCGCCAGCAGCTTTGGACAGTTCACAGATACGCAGTATTTT. The encoded protein is CASSFGQFTDTQYF.

The chain has TRBV28 and TRBJ2-7; D is possibly TRBD2 (6 bases). The CDR3 has 14 residues. The germline V gene has CDR1 MDHEN and CDR2 SYDVKM. The V end was cut by 3 bases, the J end by 0 bases, with 9 bases between. The CDR3 DNA is TGTGCCAGCAGTTTCTGGACTAACTCCTACGAGCAGTACTTC. This sequence encodes CASSFWTNSYEQYF.

This clonotype was observed a few times. The chain carries TRBV27 and TRBJ2-2; TRBD1 aligns across 7 bases. J gave up 2 bases and V 3 bases, and 6 bases lay outside the gene matches. This CDR3 region has 16 residues. CDR1 and CDR2 from the germline V gene are MNHEY and SMNVEV (reference sequence). The CDR3 here is CASSFGDRINTGELFF. CDR3 bases: TGTGCCAGCAGTTTTGGGGACAGAATTAACACCGGGGAGCTGTTTTTT.

The chain has TRBV29-1 and TRBJ2-7; 7 nucleotides match TRBD2. CDR3 size: 14 residues. Germline V gene sequence: CDR1 SQVTM, CDR2 ANQGSEA. Unmatched junction bases numbered 8, after V lost 6 bases and J lost 0 bases. CDR3 in amino acids: CSVTAGLHSYEQYF. CDR3 in DNA: TGCAGCGTCACAGCGGGATTACACTCCTACGAGCAGTACTTC.

This clonotype occurred many times. The CDR3 loop is CSVAAGANTEAFF. In DNA, the CDR3 is TGCAGCGTTGCTGCAGGGGCGAACACTGAAGCTTTCTTT. The rearrangement links TRBV29-1 to TRBJ1-1; the D gene is possibly TRBD1 (6 bases). Germline lookup yields CDR1 SQVTM and CDR2 ANQGSEA. With 4 bases removed from V and 1 base from J, the gap between germline ends came to 10 bases. The CDR3 is 13 residues long.

This clonotype was recorded a few times. This chain joins TRBV15 and TRBJ1-4; 10 bases are shared with TRBD1. Per the germline V gene, CDR1 is LNHNV and CDR2 is YYDKDF (reference sequence). The length of the CDR3 is 14 residues. The V gene end was trimmed by 11 bases and the J gene end by 7 bases; junction bases not matched to a gene: 10. The chain's CDR3 is CAAGTGESGEKLFF. The CDR3 region has the DNA TGTGCCGCCGGGACAGGGGAGTCAGGTGAAAAACTGTTTTTT.

This clonotype was observed a handful of times. The V call is TRBV5-1, the J call TRBJ2-7; maybe TRBD2 (6 bases). This CDR3 spans 14 amino acids. Germline V gene data show CDR1 as SGHRS and CDR2 as YFSETQ. Trimming removed 6 bases at V and 3 bases at J, with 16 bases between. The CDR3 nucleotides read TGCGCCAGCAAGGCTGGGGGAGGAAGCTACGAGCAGTACTTC. It encodes CASKAGGGSYEQYF.

The chain combines TRBV29-1 with TRBJ1-1, with unresolved D. V was trimmed by 7 bases and J by 1 base, leaving 19 bases between them. Per the germline V gene, CDR1 is SQVTM and CDR2 is ANQGSEA. The CDR3 is 15 amino acids. The CDR3 loop reads CSARGGQAANTEAFF. The CDR3 DNA sequence: TGCAGCGCTAGAGGTGGGCAGGCTGCGAACACTGAAGCTTTCTTT.

The count of this clonotype is one. The CDR3 loop reads CSARVQGATDTQYF. DNA of the CDR3: TGCAGTGCTAGAGTGCAGGGGGCGACGGATACGCAGTATTTT. J is TRBJ2-3 and V is TRBV20-1; 8 bases are shared with TRBD1. CDR1 and CDR2 from the germline V gene are DFQATT and SNEGSKA (reference sequence). With 1 base clipped from V and 6 bases from J, the junction kept 6 bases outside the gene matches. The CDR3 has 14 amino acids.

This clonotype was seen a handful of times. The V gene is TRBV5-1, the J gene TRBJ1-1; maybe TRBD1 (6 bases). Per germline, CDR1 SGHRS and CDR2 YFSETQ. The CDR3 is made up of 14 amino acids. V was cut by 4 bases and J by 2 bases, with 12 bases left in between. CDR3 DNA: TGCGCCAGCAGCAACCGGGACACAAACACTGAAGCTTTCTTT. Its protein is CASSNRDTNTEAFF.

This clonotype was seen a few times. This chain connects TRBV27 to TRBJ2-3; no clear D. In germline, CDR1 is MNHEY, CDR2 SMNVEV (reference sequence). V lost 6 bases, J lost 6 bases, and 16 bases lay in between. The CDR3 has 14 residues. The CDR3 is CASSRKLLVDTQYF. The CDR3, as DNA: TGTGCCAGCAGCCGGAAATTGTTAGTGGATACGCAGTATTTT.

V and J are TRBV7-9 and TRBJ2-3; 15 nucleotides align to TRBD2. The CDR3 consists of 17 residues. Germline assignment: CDR1 SEHNR and CDR2 FQNEAQ (reference sequence). The V segment lost 5 bases and the J segment 7 bases; nucleotides outside the gene matches: 10. DNA for the CDR3: TGTGCCAGCAGCCAGCCACCGGGACTAGCGGGGGGTAATACGCAGTATTTT. Translating gives CASSQPPGLAGGNTQYF. Using reference TRBV7-9 and TRBJ2-3 for the parts outside the CDR3, the full variable domain is DTGVSQNPRHKITKRGQNVTFRCDPISEHNRLYWYRQTLGQGPEFLTYFQNEAQLEKSRLLSDRFSAERPKGSFSTLEIQRTEQGDSAMYLCASSQPPGLAGGNTQYFGPGTRLTVL.

The chain joins TRBV7-2 to TRBJ2-3; D remains ambiguous. The germline V gene encodes CDR1 SGHTA and CDR2 FQGNSA. Trimming pared 3 bases from V and 0 bases from J, leaving 7 bases between. The CDR3 spans 14 residues. The CDR3 region has the DNA TGTGCCAGCAGCTTCACCGCTAGCACAGATACGCAGTATTTT. Its translation: CASSFTASTDTQYF.

This clonotype appeared many times. The gene calls are TRBV4-3 and TRBJ2-3, with TRBD1 identical over 7 bases. Germline values: CDR1 LGHNA, CDR2 YSLEER. V lost 4 bases to trimming and J lost 1 base; unmatched junction nucleotides: 5. There are 15 residues in the CDR3. The CDR3 sequence: CASSLSGTGTDTQYF. The DNA for the CDR3 is TGCGCCAGCAGCCTCTCCGGGACAGGCACAGATACGCAGTATTTT.

This clonotype has only a few counts. The chain combines TRBV6-5 with TRBJ2-7, with D tentatively TRBD1 or TRBD2 (5 bases each). Germline lookup yields CDR1 MNHEY and CDR2 SVGAGI. V lost 0 bases to trimming and J lost 2 bases, with 11 bases between them. This CDR3 has 15 residues. CDR3 amino acids: CASSYSGTVTYEQYF. CDR3 DNA sequence: TGTGCCAGCAGTTACTCCGGGACGGTTACCTACGAGCAGTACTTC.

This clonotype showed up many times. The chain carries TRBV11-2 and TRBJ2-3; 9 bases align to TRBD2. The CDR3 contains 16 residues. Unmatched junction bases numbered 3, after V lost 1 base and J lost 1 base. Germline V gene lookup returns CDR1 SGHAT and CDR2 FQNNGV. Here the CDR3 DNA reads TGTGCCAGCAGCTTAGCGTCTAGCGGGGGCACAGATACGCAGTATTTT. Translated, it gives CASSLASSGGTDTQYF.

In its sample, this clonotype was seen once. This sequence joins TRBV6-5 and TRBJ2-1; 7 nucleotides match TRBD1. Trimming at V came to 0 bases and at J to 3 bases, leaving 8 bases not matched to a gene. This CDR3 is built from 17 residues. Per germline, CDR1 MNHEY and CDR2 SVGAGI. The CDR3 spells CASSYSDYRDSYNEQFF. The CDR3 region has the DNA TGTGCCAGCAGTTACTCCGACTACCGGGACAGCTACAATGAGCAGTTCTTC.

The chain has TRBV3-1 and TRBJ2-1, with 7 bases aligning to TRBD2. The CDR3 loop spans 17 amino acids. Unmatched junction bases numbered 8, after V lost 0 bases and J lost 3 bases. CDR1 LGHDT and CDR2 YNNKEL come from the germline V gene (reference sequence). The DNA for the CDR3 is TGTGCCAGCAGCCAAGATGTGTCTAGCGGCCTCTACAATGAGCAGTTCTTC. This translates into CASSQDVSSGLYNEQFF.